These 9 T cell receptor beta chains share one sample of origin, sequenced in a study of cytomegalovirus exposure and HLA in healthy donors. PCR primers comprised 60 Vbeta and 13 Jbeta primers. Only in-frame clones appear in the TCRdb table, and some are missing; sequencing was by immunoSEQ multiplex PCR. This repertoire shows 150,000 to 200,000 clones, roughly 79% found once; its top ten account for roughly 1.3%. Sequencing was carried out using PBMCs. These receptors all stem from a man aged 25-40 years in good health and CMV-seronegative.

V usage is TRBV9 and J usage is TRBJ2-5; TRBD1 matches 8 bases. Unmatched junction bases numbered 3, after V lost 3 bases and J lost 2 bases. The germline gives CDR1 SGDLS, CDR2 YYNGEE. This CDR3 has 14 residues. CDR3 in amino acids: CASSDRTGQETQYF. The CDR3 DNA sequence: TGTGCCAGCAGCGACCGGACAGGGCAAGAGACCCAGTACTTC.

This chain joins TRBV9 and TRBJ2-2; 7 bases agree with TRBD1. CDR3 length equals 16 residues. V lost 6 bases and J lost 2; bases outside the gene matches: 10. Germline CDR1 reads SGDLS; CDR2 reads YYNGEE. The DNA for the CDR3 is TGTGCCAGCAACCTTCCGGGACAGTCAAACACCGGGGAGCTGTTTTTT. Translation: CASNLPGQSNTGELFF.

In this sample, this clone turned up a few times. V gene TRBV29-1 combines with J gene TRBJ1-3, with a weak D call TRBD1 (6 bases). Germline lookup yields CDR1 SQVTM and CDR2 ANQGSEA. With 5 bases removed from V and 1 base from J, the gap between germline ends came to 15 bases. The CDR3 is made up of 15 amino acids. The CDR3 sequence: CSVQPTGTSGNTIYF. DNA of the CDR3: TGCAGCGTTCAACCCACAGGGACGTCTGGAAACACCATATATTTT.

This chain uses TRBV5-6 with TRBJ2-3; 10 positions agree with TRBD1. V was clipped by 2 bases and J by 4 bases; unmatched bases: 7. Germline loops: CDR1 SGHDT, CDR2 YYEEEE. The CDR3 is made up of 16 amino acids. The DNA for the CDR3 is TGTGCCAGCAGCTTCGACAGGGGGCGCGGAGCAGATACGCAGTATTTT. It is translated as CASSFDRGRGADTQYF.

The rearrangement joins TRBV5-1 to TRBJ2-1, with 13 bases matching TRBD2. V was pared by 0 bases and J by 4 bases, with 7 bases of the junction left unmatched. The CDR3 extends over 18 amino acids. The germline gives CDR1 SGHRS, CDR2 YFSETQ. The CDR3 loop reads CASSLANLGLAGYNEQFF. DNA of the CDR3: TGCGCCAGCAGCTTGGCCAACCTGGGACTAGCGGGATACAATGAGCAGTTCTTC.

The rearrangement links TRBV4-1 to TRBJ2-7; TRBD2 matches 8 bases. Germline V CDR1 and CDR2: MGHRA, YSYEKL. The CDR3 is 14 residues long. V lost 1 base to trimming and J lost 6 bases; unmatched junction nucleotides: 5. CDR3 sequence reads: CASSQVLAGAEQYF. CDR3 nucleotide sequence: TGCGCCAGCAGCCAAGTGCTAGCGGGCGCCGAGCAGTACTTC.

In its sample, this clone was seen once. The CDR3 DNA follows: TGCGCCAGCAGCGGAGGAGGGCAGTTGATAAACACTGAAGCTTTCTTT. Protein sequence: CASSGGGQLINTEAFF. The chain is built from TRBV5-1 and TRBJ1-1, with D unresolved. With 4 bases removed from V and 2 bases from J, the gap between germline ends came to 18 bases. Germline CDR1 reads SGHRS; CDR2 reads YFSETQ. The CDR3 extends over 16 amino acids.

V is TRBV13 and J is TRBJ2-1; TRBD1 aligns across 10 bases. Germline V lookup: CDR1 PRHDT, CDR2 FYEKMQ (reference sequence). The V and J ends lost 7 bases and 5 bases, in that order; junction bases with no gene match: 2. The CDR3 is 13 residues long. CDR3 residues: CASKGQGNNEQFF. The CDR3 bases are TGTGCCAGCAAGGGACAGGGGAACAATGAGCAGTTCTTC.

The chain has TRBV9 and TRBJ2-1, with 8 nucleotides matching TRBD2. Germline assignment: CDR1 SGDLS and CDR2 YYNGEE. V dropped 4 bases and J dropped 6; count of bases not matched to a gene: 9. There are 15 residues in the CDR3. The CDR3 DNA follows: TGTGCCAGCAGCCCATCCGGGACTAGGGTCAATGAGCAGTTCTTC. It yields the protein CASSPSGTRVNEQFF.